Sequencing of this TCR beta chain was carried out in a study of identical twins. Study findings and constraints: Shared out-of-frame alpha sequences (those common to twins) showed excess low generation probability. Surplus twin overlap in beta out-of-frame sequences was less pronounced.

As concerns this clonotype: The antigen remains unidentified.

Healthy Caucasians supplied all donations. The CDR3 totals 16 residues. Deletions cut 0 bases from V and 0 bases from J, with 11 bases between. Per germline, CDR1 DFQATT and CDR2 SNEGSKA (reference sequence). Template switching added a universal primer site; cDNA carried unique molecular identifiers. From the 5' RACE reads, TCRdb called clonotypes with MiXCR, one entry per CDR3 protein. The sample includes more than 1.5 million distinct CDR3 sequences, around 33% of them seen just once. J is TRBJ2-2 and V is TRBV20-1, with D uncertain. Source material: cord blood. The TCR originated in a newborn girl in good health. The CDR3 reads CSARDPAAANTGELFF. The DNA for the CDR3 is TGCAGTGCTAGAGATCCGGCAGCTGCGAACACCGGGGAGCTGTTTTTT.